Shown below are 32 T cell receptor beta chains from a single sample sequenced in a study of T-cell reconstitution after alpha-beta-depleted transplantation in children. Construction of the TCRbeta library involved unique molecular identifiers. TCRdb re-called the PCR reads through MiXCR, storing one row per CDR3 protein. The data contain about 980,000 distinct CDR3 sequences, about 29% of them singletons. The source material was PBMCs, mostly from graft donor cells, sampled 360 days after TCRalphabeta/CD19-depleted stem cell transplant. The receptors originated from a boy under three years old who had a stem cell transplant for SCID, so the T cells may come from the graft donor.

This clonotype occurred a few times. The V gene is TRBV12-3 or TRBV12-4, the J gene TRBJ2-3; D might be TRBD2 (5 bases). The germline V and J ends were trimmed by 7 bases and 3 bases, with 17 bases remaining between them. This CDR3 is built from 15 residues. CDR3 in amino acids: CASTTPGKRTDTQYF. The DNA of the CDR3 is TGTGCCAGCACTACCCCCGGGAAAAGAACAGATACGCAGTATTTT.

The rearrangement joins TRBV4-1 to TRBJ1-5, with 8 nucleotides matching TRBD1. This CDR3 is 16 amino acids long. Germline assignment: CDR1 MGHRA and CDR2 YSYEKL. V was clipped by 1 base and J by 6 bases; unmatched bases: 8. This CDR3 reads CASSQGWPGGGQPQHF. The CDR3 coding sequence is TGCGCCAGCAGCCAAGGCTGGCCAGGGGGCGGTCAGCCCCAGCATTTT.

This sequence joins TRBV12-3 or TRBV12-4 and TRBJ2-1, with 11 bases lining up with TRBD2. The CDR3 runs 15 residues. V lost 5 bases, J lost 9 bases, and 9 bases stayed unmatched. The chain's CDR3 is CASSPMTSGESEQFF. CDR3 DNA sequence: TGTGCCAGCAGTCCAATGACTAGCGGGGAAAGTGAGCAGTTCTTC.

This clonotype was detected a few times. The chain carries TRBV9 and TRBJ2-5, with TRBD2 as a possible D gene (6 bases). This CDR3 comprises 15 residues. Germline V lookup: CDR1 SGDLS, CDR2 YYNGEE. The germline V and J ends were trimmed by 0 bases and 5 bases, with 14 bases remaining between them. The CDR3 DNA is TGTGCCAGCAGCGTAGACGTACTCCGGGGGGAGACCCAGTACTTC. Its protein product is CASSVDVLRGETQYF.

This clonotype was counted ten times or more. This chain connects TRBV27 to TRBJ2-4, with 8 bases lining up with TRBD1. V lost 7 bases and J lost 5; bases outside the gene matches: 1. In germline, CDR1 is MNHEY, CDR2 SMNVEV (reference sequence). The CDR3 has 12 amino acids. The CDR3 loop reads CASMGQENIQYF. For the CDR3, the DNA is TGTGCCAGCATGGGACAGGAAAACATTCAGTACTTC.

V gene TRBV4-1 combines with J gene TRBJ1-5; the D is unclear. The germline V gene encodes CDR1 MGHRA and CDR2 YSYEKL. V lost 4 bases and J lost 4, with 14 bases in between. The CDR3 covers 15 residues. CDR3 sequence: CASSLTPVGNQPQHF. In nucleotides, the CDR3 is TGCGCCAGCAGCCTAACCCCGGTAGGAAATCAGCCCCAGCATTTT.

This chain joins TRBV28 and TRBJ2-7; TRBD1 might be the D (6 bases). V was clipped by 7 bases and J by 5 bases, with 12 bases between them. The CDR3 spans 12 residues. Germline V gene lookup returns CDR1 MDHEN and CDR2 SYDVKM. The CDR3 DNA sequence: TGTGCCAGCACCTCGCAGGGGCACGAGCAGTACTTC. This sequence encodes CASTSQGHEQYF.

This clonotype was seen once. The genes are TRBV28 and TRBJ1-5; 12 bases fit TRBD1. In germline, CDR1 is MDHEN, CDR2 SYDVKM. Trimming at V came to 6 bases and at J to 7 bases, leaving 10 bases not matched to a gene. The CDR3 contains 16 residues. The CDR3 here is CASRIGTGGSSQPQHF. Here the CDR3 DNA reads TGTGCCAGCAGGATCGGGACAGGGGGCTCGAGCCAGCCCCAGCATTTT.

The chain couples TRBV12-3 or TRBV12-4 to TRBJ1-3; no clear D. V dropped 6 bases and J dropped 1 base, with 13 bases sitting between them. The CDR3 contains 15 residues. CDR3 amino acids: CASSPHPLSGNTIYF. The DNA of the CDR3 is TGTGCCAGCAGCCCCCATCCCCTATCTGGAAACACCATATATTTT.

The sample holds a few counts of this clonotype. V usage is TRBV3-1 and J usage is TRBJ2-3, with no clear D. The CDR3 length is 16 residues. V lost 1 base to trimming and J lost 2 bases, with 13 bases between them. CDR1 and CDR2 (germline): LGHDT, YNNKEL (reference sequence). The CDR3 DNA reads TGTGCCAGCAGCCAAGGAGGACCACCGATCACAGATACGCAGTATTTT. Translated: CASSQGGPPITDTQYF.

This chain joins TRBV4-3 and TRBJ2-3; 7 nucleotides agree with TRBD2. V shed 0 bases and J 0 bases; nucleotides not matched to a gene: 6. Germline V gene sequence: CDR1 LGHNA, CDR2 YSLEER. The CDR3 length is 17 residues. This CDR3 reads CASSQEAGLTSTDTQYF. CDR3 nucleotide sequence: TGCGCCAGCAGCCAAGAAGCGGGGTTAACTAGCACAGATACGCAGTATTTT.

CDR3 coding DNA: TGTGCCAGCAGCTTAGTTCCGGGACTAGCCTACTACGAGCAGTACTTC. Its protein product is CASSLVPGLAYYEQYF. The J gene is TRBJ2-7, the V gene TRBV7-8, with 9 bases identical to TRBD2. The CDR3 length is 16 residues. The J segment lost 3 bases and the V segment lost 1 base, leaving 7 bases of the junction unmatched. Germline V lookup: CDR1 SGHVS, CDR2 FQNEAQ.

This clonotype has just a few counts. CDR3 region: CASSPNGGTDTQYF. As DNA, the CDR3 is TGTGCCAGCTCACCAAACGGAGGCACAGATACGCAGTATTTT. The J gene is TRBJ2-3, the V gene TRBV18; D is ambiguous. The V end was cut by 2 bases, the J end by 1 base, with 7 bases between. This CDR3 is 14 amino acids long. Germline assignment: CDR1 KGHSH and CDR2 LQKENI.

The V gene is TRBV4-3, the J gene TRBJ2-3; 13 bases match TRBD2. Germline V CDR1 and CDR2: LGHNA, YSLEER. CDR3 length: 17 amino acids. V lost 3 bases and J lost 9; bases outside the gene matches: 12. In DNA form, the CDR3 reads TGCGCCAGCAGCCAGGGACTAGCGGGATCCGGCCCAGGGACGCAGTATTTT. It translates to CASSQGLAGSGPGTQYF.

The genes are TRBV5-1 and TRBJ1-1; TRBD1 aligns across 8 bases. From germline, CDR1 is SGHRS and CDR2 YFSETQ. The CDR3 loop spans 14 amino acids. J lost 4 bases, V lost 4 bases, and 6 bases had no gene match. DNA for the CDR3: TGCGCCAGCAGCGGCGGCAGGGGGCTCACTGAAGCTTTCTTT. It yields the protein CASSGGRGLTEAFF.

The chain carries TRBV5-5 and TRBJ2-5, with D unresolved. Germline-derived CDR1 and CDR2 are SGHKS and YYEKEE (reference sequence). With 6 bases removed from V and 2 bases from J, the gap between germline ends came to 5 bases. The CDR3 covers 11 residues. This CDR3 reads CASTKQETQYF. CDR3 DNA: TGTGCCAGCACCAAGCAAGAGACCCAGTACTTC.

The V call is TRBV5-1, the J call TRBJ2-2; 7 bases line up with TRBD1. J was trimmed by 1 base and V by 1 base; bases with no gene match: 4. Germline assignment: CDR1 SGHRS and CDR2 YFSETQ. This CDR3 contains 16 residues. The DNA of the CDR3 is TGCGCCAGCAGCTTGCCGGGACAGAAGAACACCGGGGAGCTGTTTTTT. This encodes CASSLPGQKNTGELFF.

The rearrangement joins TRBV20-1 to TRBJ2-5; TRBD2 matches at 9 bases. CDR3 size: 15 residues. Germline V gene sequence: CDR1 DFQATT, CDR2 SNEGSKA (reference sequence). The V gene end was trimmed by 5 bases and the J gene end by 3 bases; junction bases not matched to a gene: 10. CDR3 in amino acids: CSAGGPGLAEETQYF. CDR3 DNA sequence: TGCAGTGCTGGGGGTCCGGGACTAGCTGAAGAGACCCAGTACTTC.

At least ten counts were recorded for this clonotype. DNA of the CDR3: TGTGCCAGCGGCCGCAATGAGCAGTTCTTC. Encoded protein: CASGRNEQFF. The rearrangement uses TRBV6-5 and TRBJ2-1, with D unclear. Deletions cut 8 bases from V and 6 bases from J, with 5 bases between. Germline V lookup: CDR1 MNHEY, CDR2 SVGAGI. The CDR3 has 10 amino acids.

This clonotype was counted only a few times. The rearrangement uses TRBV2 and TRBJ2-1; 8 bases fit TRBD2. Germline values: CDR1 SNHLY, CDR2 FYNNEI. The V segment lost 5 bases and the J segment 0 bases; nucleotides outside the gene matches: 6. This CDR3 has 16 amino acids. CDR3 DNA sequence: TGTGCCAGCAGTTCCACTAGCGGCCTCTCCTACAATGAGCAGTTCTTC. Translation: CASSSTSGLSYNEQFF.

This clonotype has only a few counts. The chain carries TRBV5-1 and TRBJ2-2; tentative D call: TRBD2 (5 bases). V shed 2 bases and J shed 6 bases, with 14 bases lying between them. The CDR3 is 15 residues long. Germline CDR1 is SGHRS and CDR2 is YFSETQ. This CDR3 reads CASSLIGDDAGELFF. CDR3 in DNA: TGCGCCAGCAGCTTAATCGGGGATGATGCCGGGGAGCTGTTTTTT.

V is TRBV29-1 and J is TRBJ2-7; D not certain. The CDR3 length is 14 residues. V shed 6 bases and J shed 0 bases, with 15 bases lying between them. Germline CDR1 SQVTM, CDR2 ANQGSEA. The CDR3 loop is CSVCVYRLSYEQYF. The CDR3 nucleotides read TGCAGCGTCTGTGTCTACCGGCTCTCCTACGAGCAGTACTTC.

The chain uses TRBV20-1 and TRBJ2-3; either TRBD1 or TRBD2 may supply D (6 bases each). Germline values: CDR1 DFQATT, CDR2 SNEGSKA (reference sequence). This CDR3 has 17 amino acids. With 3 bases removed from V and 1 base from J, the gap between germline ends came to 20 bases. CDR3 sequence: CSASERRGATGTDTQYF. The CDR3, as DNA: TGCAGTGCTAGTGAGCGGAGGGGGGCTACGGGCACAGATACGCAGTATTTT.

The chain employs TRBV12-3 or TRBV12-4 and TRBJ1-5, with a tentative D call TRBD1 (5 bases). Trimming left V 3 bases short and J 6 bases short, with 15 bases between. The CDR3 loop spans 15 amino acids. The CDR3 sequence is CASSFDAGYSQPQHF. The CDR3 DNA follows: TGTGCCAGCAGTTTTGACGCAGGGTATAGTCAGCCCCAGCATTTT.

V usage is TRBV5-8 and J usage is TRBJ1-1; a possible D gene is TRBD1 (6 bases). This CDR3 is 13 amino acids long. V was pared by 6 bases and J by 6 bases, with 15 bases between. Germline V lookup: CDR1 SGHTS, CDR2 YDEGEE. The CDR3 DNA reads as TGTGCCAGCAAAAACAGGGACGGGGCTGAAGCTTTCTTT. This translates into CASKNRDGAEAFF.

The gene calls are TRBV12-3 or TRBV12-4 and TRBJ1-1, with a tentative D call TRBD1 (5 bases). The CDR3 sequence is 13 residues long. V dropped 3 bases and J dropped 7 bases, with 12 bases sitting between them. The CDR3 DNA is TGTGCCAGCAGTTTGGGGGGGGTCCTTGAAGCTTTCTTT. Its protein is CASSLGGVLEAFF.

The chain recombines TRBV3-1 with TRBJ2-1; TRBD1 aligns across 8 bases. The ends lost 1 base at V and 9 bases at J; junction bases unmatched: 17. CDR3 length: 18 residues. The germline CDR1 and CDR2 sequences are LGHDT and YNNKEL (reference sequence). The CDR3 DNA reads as TGTGCCAGCAGCCAAGGCGGCCTTCAGGGGGCGGCGATCGGTGAGCAGTTCTTC. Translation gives CASSQGGLQGAAIGEQFF.

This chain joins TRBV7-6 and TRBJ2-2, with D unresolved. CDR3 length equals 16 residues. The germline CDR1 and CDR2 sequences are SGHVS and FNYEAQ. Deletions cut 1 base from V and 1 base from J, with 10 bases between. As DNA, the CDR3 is TGTGCCAGCAGCTTAGGCCAGAGTATGAACACCGGGGAGCTGTTTTTT. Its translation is CASSLGQSMNTGELFF.

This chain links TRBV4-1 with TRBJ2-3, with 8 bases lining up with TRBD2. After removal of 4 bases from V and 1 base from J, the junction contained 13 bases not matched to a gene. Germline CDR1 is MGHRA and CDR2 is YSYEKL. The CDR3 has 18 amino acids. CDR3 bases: TGCGCCAGCAGCCCAGGCGGGGGGCCCTATTTCGGCACAGATACGCAGTATTTT. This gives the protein CASSPGGGPYFGTDTQYF.

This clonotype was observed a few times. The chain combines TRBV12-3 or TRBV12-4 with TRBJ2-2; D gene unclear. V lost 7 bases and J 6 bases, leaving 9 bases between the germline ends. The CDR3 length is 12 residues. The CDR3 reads CASTGVAGELFF. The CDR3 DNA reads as TGTGCCAGCACTGGGGTCGCCGGGGAGCTGTTTTTT.

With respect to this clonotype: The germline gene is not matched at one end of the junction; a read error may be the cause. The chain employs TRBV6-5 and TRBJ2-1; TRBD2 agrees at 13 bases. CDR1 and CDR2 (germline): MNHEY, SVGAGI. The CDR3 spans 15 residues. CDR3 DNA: TGTGCCAGCAGATATGGACTCACTAGCGGGGGGGAAGTAGTCTTC. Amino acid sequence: CASRYGLTSGGEVVF.

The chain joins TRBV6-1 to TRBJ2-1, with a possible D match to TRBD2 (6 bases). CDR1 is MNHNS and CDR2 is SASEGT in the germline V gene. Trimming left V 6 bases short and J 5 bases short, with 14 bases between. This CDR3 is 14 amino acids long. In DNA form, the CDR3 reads TGTGCCAGCAGATCCGTAGGACTAAACAATGAGCAGTTCTTC. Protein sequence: CASRSVGLNNEQFF.